This passage covers 20 T cell receptor beta chains from one sample sequenced in a study of metastatic and nonmetastatic thyroid tumors. All patients were untreated before thyroid surgery. TCRdb redid the clone calls on the PCR reads using MiXCR. This sample yields approximately 15,000 clones, of which under 30% are seen a single time; less than 9% belongs to the top ten. Sequenced sample: adjacent normal tissue. The source is a female donor with papillary thyroid cancer or a benign thyroid nodule (not recorded which). Some clones in this sample may be carry-over from other donors' samples.

This rearrangement joins TRBV27 to TRBJ2-7; TRBD1 might be the D (6 bases). Looked up from germline, CDR1 is MNHEY and CDR2 is SMNVEV (reference sequence). This CDR3 region has 15 residues. Between the trimmed V and J ends, which lost 7 bases and 6 bases, there was a span of 22 bases. CDR3 in amino acids: CASKRSGTSPLEQYF. For the CDR3, the DNA is TGTGCCAGCAAGAGGAGTGGGACATCCCCCCTCGAGCAGTACTTC.

This sequence joins TRBV9 and TRBJ2-7; perhaps D is TRBD1 or TRBD2 (5 bases each). Deletions cut 5 bases from V and 0 bases from J, with 24 bases between. The CDR3 consists of 18 residues. Germline-derived CDR1 and CDR2 are SGDLS and YYNGEE. This chain's CDR3 is CASSGPIEGSDPSYEQYF. CDR3 sequence (DNA): TGTGCCAGCAGTGGCCCGATTGAGGGGTCGGACCCCTCCTACGAGCAGTACTTC.

The table lists this clone with many counts. The rearrangement joins TRBV9 to TRBJ2-1; D call uncertain. There are 16 residues in the CDR3. The germline gives CDR1 SGDLS, CDR2 YYNGEE. V was pared by 7 bases and J by 0 bases, with 17 bases between. CDR3: CASGPGSARSYNEQFF. For the CDR3, the DNA is TGTGCCAGCGGTCCTGGGTCGGCCCGCTCCTACAATGAGCAGTTCTTC.

The rearrangement links TRBV7-8 to TRBJ2-5, with TRBD2 identical over 8 bases. V was clipped by 6 bases and J by 5 bases; unmatched bases: 20. CDR1 and CDR2 (germline): SGHVS, FQNEAQ. The CDR3 sequence is 18 residues long. The CDR3 spells CASRENQLAGRGQETQYF. The CDR3 DNA follows: TGTGCCAGCAGAGAAAACCAGCTAGCGGGCCGGGGCCAGGAGACCCAGTACTTC.

The V and J genes are TRBV6-1 and TRBJ2-7; 11 bases map to TRBD1. Unmatched junction bases numbered 4, after V lost 6 bases and J lost 6 bases. Germline CDR1 and CDR2: MNHNS and SASEGT. CDR3 length: 13 residues. The CDR3 protein is CASRVDRGREQYF. DNA of the CDR3: TGTGCCAGCAGGGTGGACAGGGGGCGCGAGCAGTACTTC.

The V call is TRBV11-2, the J call TRBJ1-1; D call uncertain. Looked up from germline, CDR1 is SGHAT and CDR2 is FQNNGV. V was clipped by 1 base and J by 1 base, with 13 bases between them. The CDR3 extends over 16 amino acids. The CDR3 region is CASSLGGIVRNTEAFF. CDR3 bases: TGTGCCAGCAGCTTAGGCGGGATCGTCCGGAACACTGAAGCTTTCTTT. The variable domain in full, with the rest retrieved from reference TRBV11-2 and TRBJ1-1, is EAGVAQSPRYKIIEKRQSVAFWCNPISGHATLYWYQQILGQGPKLLIQFQNNGVVDDSQLPKDRFSAERLKGVDSTLKIQPAKLEDSAVYLCASSLGGIVRNTEAFFGQGTRLTVV.

This clone was recorded many times. The chain uses TRBV30 and TRBJ1-5; 9 nucleotides match TRBD1. Trimming removed 2 bases from V and 6 bases from J; junction bases left unmatched: 17. The CDR3 runs 18 residues. Germline lookup yields CDR1 GTSNPN and CDR2 SVGIG (reference sequence). This chain's CDR3 is CAWSLGDKTGGWSQPQHF. In DNA form, the CDR3 reads TGTGCCTGGAGTTTGGGAGACAAAACAGGGGGCTGGAGTCAGCCCCAGCATTTT.

At least ten counts were recorded for this clone. This may arise from a read error, as a much more abundant clone is one base away. The rearrangement links TRBV25-1 to TRBJ1-2; 7 bases align to TRBD1. The CDR3 consists of 14 residues. The germline gives CDR1 MGHDK, CDR2 SYGVNS. This CDR3 reads CAGRYHRGFYGYTF. For the CDR3, the DNA is TGTGCCGGCAGGTACCACAGGGGCTTCTATGGCTACACCTTC.

This clone came up many times. The V and J genes are TRBV7-9 and TRBJ1-6, with a tentative D call TRBD1 (6 bases). V was shortened by 1 base and J by 8 bases, with 6 bases between the two germline ends. The germline V gene encodes CDR1 SEHNR and CDR2 FQNEAQ (reference sequence). CDR3 length: 13 amino acids. The CDR3 region is CASSLEGDSPLHF. The CDR3 DNA reads as TGTGCCAGCAGCTTAGAGGGGGATTCACCCCTCCACTTT.

This clone was recorded many times. The chain has TRBV5-8 and TRBJ1-4; D is ambiguous. The germline gives CDR1 SGHTS, CDR2 YDEGEE. The CDR3 is 15 amino acids. The V end was cut by 1 base, the J end by 0 bases, with 7 bases between. The DNA of the CDR3 is TGTGCCAGCAGCTTGTGGATAACAACTAATGAAAAACTGTTTTTT. This encodes CASSLWITTNEKLFF.

This clone was counted many times. This chain joins TRBV3-1 and TRBJ1-3; D unclear. This CDR3 has 13 amino acids. Trimming pared 2 bases from V and 2 bases from J, leaving 4 bases between. The V gene's germline CDR1 is LGHDT and CDR2 YNNKEL (reference sequence). Here the CDR3 DNA reads TGTGCCAGCAGCCAATTACCTGGAAACACCATATATTTT. Its translation is CASSQLPGNTIYF.

This clone is medium-sized by share. The chain is built from TRBV12-3 or TRBV12-4 and TRBJ2-1; 9 bases map to TRBD1. Losses at the gene ends were 5 bases for V and 1 base for J; bases not matched to a gene: 12. The CDR3 covers 18 residues. The CDR3 sequence: CASSPTEKQGASYNEQFF. The CDR3 region has the DNA TGTGCCAGCAGTCCAACCGAAAAACAGGGGGCGTCCTACAATGAGCAGTTCTTC.

This clone was observed many times. This chain uses TRBV9 with TRBJ2-2; D ambiguous. The CDR3 length is 13 residues. The germline CDR1 and CDR2 sequences are SGDLS and YYNGEE. The ends were cut back, 0 bases at V and 4 bases at J, with 4 bases in the middle. In DNA form, the CDR3 reads TGTGCCAGCAGCGTAGGTCCCACCGGGGAGCTGTTTTTT. Translation: CASSVGPTGELFF.

This clone was recorded many times. The V gene is TRBV5-6, the J gene TRBJ2-2; D unclear. This CDR3 has 13 residues. The germline gives CDR1 SGHDT, CDR2 YYEEEE. V was clipped by 2 bases and J by 6 bases, with 8 bases between them. The CDR3: CASSLRVPGELFF. The CDR3 nucleotides are TGTGCCAGCAGCTTAAGAGTTCCCGGGGAGCTGTTTTTT.

The chain uses TRBV19 and TRBJ1-2; D gene uncertain. In germline, CDR1 is LNHDA, CDR2 SQIVND (reference sequence). This CDR3 is 13 amino acids long. The V and J ends lost 5 bases and 10 bases respectively, with 17 bases between them. The CDR3 coding sequence is TGTGCCAGTAGTTCTAAGTTGTCTGAGATCTACACCTTC. Amino acids: CASSSKLSEIYTF.

This clone counts as medium-sized. The rearrangement uses TRBV10-3 and TRBJ2-7; D not resolved. Looked up from germline, CDR1 is ENHRY and CDR2 is SYGVKD. The germline V and J ends were trimmed by 3 bases and 1 base, with 10 bases remaining between them. The CDR3 runs to 14 residues. The CDR3 bases are TGTGCCATCAGTGACAGGCGAGTGTCCTACGAGCAGTACTTC. Its protein is CAISDRRVSYEQYF.

The gene calls are TRBV7-3 and TRBJ2-3, with TRBD1 identical over 8 bases. Trimming took 4 bases from V and 2 from J; bases not matched to a gene: 5. This CDR3 is built from 15 residues. Germline values: CDR1 SGHTA, CDR2 FQGTGA. DNA of the CDR3: TGTGCCAGCAGCTCGACAGGGGTACCCACAGATACGCAGTATTTT. Amino acid sequence: CASSSTGVPTDTQYF.

This chain connects TRBV7-2 to TRBJ2-3; tentatively, D is TRBD2 (5 bases). Trimming cost V 0 bases and J 7 bases, with 11 bases left between them. Germline CDR1 and CDR2: SGHTA and FQGNSA. This CDR3 has 14 amino acids. The chain's CDR3 is CASSLAGVMNTQYF. The CDR3 coding sequence is TGTGCCAGCAGCTTAGCGGGAGTCATGAATACGCAGTATTTT. Using reference TRBV7-2 and TRBJ2-3 for the parts outside the CDR3, the full variable domain is GAGVSQSPSNKVTEKGKDVELRCDPISGHTALYWYRQSLGQGLEFLIYFQGNSAPDKSGLPSDRFSAERTGGSVSTLTIQRTQQEDSAVYLCASSLAGVMNTQYFGPGTRLTVL.

The gene calls are TRBV28 and TRBJ2-7, with TRBD2 matching 13 bases. Germline CDR1 is MDHEN and CDR2 is SYDVKM. The CDR3 is 17 residues long. The trim removed 7 bases at V and 3 bases at J, leaving 12 bases unmatched. The CDR3 DNA is TGTGCCAGCATTCAACTCTATGGGACTAGCGGGATCTACGAGCAGTACTTC. Protein sequence: CASIQLYGTSGIYEQYF.

This chain uses TRBV12-3 or TRBV12-4 with TRBJ2-1, with 9 bases aligning to TRBD2. J lost 1 base, V lost 6 bases, and 10 bases had no gene match. The CDR3 sequence is 17 residues long. CDR3 loop: CASRSGTSCISYNEQFF. The DNA of the CDR3 is TGTGCCAGCAGATCCGGGACTAGCTGTATTTCCTACAATGAGCAGTTCTTC.